This entry lists 17 T cell receptor beta chains sequenced from one sample in a study of cytomegalovirus exposure and HLA in healthy donors. Using immunoSEQ multiplex PCR, the repertoire was profiled, and TCRdb retains in-frame clones only, with some absent. Of around 95,000 clones detected, 85% appear once; the ten largest clones hold roughly 20%. The specimen sequenced was PBMCs. These TCRs come from a man aged 18 to 30 in good health and CMV-seropositive.

The CDR3 region is CASSEVFVGENIQYF. The CDR3 coding sequence is TGTGCCAGCAGTGAAGTCTTTGTAGGGGAAAACATTCAGTACTTC. The V gene is TRBV2, the J gene TRBJ2-4; D might be TRBD1 (5 bases). V lost 1 base, J lost 5 bases, and 12 bases lay in between. CDR1 is SNHLY and CDR2 is FYNNEI in the germline V gene. The CDR3 extends over 15 amino acids.

This chain joins TRBV7-8 and TRBJ2-7; tentatively, D is TRBD1 (6 bases). Per germline, CDR1 SGHVS and CDR2 FQNEAQ. The length of the CDR3 is 14 residues. The ends were cut back, 5 bases at V and 6 bases at J, with 17 bases in the middle. For the CDR3, the DNA is TGTGCCAGCAGCCCCCACCGGATAGGGGGCGAGCAGTACGTC. This encodes CASSPHRIGGEQYV.

The V gene is TRBV5-1, the J gene TRBJ1-1; 10 nucleotides match TRBD1. CDR1 and CDR2 (germline): SGHRS, YFSETQ. The CDR3 runs to 16 residues. Trimming removed 1 base from V and 1 base from J; junction bases left unmatched: 4. This chain's CDR3 is CASSLRQGARNTEAFF. DNA for the CDR3: TGCGCCAGCAGCTTGAGACAGGGGGCTAGGAACACTGAAGCTTTCTTT.

This clone has a handful of counts. V is TRBV2 and J is TRBJ2-4, with 11 bases fitting TRBD1. The CDR3 length is 15 residues. Trimming took 6 bases from V and 3 from J; bases not matched to a gene: 4. CDR1 SNHLY and CDR2 FYNNEI come from the germline V gene. DNA of the CDR3: TGTGCCAGCAGCGGGACAGGGGGTGGCAAAAACATTCAGTACTTC. This encodes CASSGTGGGKNIQYF. Using reference TRBV2 and TRBJ2-4 for the parts outside the CDR3, the full variable domain is EPEVTQTPSHQVTQMGQEVILRCVPISNHLYFYWYRQILGQKVEFLVSFYNNEISEKSEIFDDQFSVERPDGSNFTLKIRSTKLEDSAMYFCASSGTGGGKNIQYFGAGTRLSVL.

The genes are TRBV29-1 and TRBJ2-1; TRBD2 agrees at 8 bases. V dropped 0 bases and J dropped 4; count of bases not matched to a gene: 11. The CDR3 is 17 residues long. Germline lookup yields CDR1 SQVTM and CDR2 ANQGSEA. In DNA form, the CDR3 reads TGCAGCGTTGAAGACATTCCGGGAGCGGGGGCTTACAATGAGCAGTTCTTC. Translated: CSVEDIPGAGAYNEQFF.

The rearrangement uses TRBV28 and TRBJ1-1, with D possibly matching TRBD1 (5 bases). Between the trimmed V and J ends, which lost 3 bases and 2 bases, there was a span of 13 bases. CDR1 is MDHEN and CDR2 is SYDVKM in the germline V gene. This CDR3 is 15 amino acids long. CDR3: CASSFPWGGNTEAFF. CDR3 nucleotide sequence: TGTGCCAGCAGTTTTCCTTGGGGGGGTAACACTGAAGCTTTCTTT.

V and J are TRBV27 and TRBJ1-5, with TRBD1 matching over 8 bases. The germline CDR1 and CDR2 sequences are MNHEY and SMNVEV (reference sequence). The trim removed 3 bases at V and 5 bases at J, leaving 3 bases unmatched. The CDR3 has 14 residues. The CDR3 here is CASSFGRGHQPQHF. The CDR3 bases are TGTGCCAGCAGTTTCGGCAGGGGGCATCAGCCCCAGCATTTT.

This chain joins TRBV4-1 and TRBJ2-2, with D possibly matching TRBD1 (5 bases). Per germline, CDR1 MGHRA and CDR2 YSYEKL. The V end was cut by 1 base, the J end by 0 bases, with 9 bases between. This CDR3 has 16 amino acids. The CDR3 DNA is TGCGCCAGCAGCCAAGTGGGGCCGCCGAACACCGGGGAGCTGTTTTTT. Protein product: CASSQVGPPNTGELFF.

This clone was seen at least ten times. The chain combines TRBV6-5 with TRBJ2-3; D is perhaps TRBD2 (6 bases). V was pared by 4 bases and J by 1 base, with 12 bases between. This CDR3 has 15 amino acids. Germline V gene data show CDR1 as MNHEY and CDR2 as SVGAGI. This CDR3 reads CASSSTSRRTDTQYF. CDR3 DNA sequence: TGTGCCAGCAGTTCCACTAGCAGACGCACAGATACGCAGTATTTT.

The rearrangement uses TRBV9 and TRBJ2-1, with 7 bases lining up with TRBD2. Losses at the gene ends were 0 bases for V and 7 bases for J; bases not matched to a gene: 4. Germline CDR1 is SGDLS and CDR2 is YYNGEE. This CDR3 has 14 amino acids. This CDR3 is CASSVGLAENEQFF. The CDR3 region has the DNA TGTGCCAGCAGCGTAGGCCTAGCGGAGAATGAGCAGTTCTTC.

The V call is TRBV6-1, the J call TRBJ2-3; 8 nucleotides line up with TRBD2. The germline V gene has CDR1 MNHNS and CDR2 SASEGT. V dropped 4 bases and J dropped 2; count of bases not matched to a gene: 5. The length of the CDR3 is 15 residues. The CDR3: CASSVRRGDTDTQYF. The DNA for the CDR3 is TGTGCCAGCAGTGTCAGGCGGGGGGACACAGATACGCAGTATTTT.

This clone was recorded once. The chain is built from TRBV11-3 and TRBJ1-2; TRBD1 aligns across 7 bases. CDR1 is SGHNT and CDR2 is YENEEA in the germline V gene. CDR3 size: 17 residues. The V segment lost 0 bases and the J segment 8 bases; nucleotides outside the gene matches: 15. CDR3 amino acids: CASSLDQVRTGPSGYTF. The CDR3 DNA is TGTGCCAGCAGCTTAGACCAGGTTCGGACAGGACCATCGGGCTACACCTTC.

This clone appeared a single time. This chain links TRBV30 with TRBJ2-7; D gene ambiguous. This CDR3 is built from 16 residues. The V end was cut by 2 bases, the J end by 6 bases, with 23 bases between. Germline V gives CDR1 GTSNPN, CDR2 SVGIG (reference sequence). CDR3 loop: CAWSLGPTEECTEQYV. The CDR3 bases are TGTGCCTGGAGTCTGGGCCCAACCGAAGAATGTACCGAGCAGTACGTC.

The CDR3 loop is CASSPTGRGEQYV. In DNA, the CDR3 is TGTGCCAGCAGCCCGACGGGACGGGGGGAGCAGTACGTC. This chain connects TRBV7-9 to TRBJ2-7; D possibly corresponds to TRBD2 (6 bases). There are 13 residues in the CDR3. CDR1 is SEHNR and CDR2 is FQNEAQ in the germline V gene (reference sequence). Trimming cost V 5 bases and J 7 bases, with 15 bases left between them.

V gene TRBV6-4 combines with J gene TRBJ1-2; the D is unclear. Germline lookup yields CDR1 MRHNA and CDR2 SNTAGT. V shed 9 bases and J shed 0 bases, with 20 bases lying between them. This CDR3 has 16 residues. The chain's CDR3 is CARHIGGLQANYGYTF. The DNA of the CDR3 is TGTGCCAGACATATCGGAGGGCTACAAGCTAACTATGGCTACACCTTC.

This clone was counted a single time. This chain connects TRBV7-9 to TRBJ1-2, with TRBD1 matching over 8 bases. Germline lookup yields CDR1 SEHNR and CDR2 FQNEAQ (reference sequence). J was trimmed by 6 bases and V by 5 bases; bases with no gene match: 17. The CDR3 spans 17 residues. The CDR3 loop is CASSPGLVGQAVNGYTF. The CDR3 nucleotides are TGTGCCAGCAGCCCTGGCTTGGTGGGACAGGCCGTTAATGGCTACACCTTC.

J is TRBJ2-5 and V is TRBV11-2, with a weak D call TRBD1 (6 bases). The CDR3 contains 16 residues. Per germline, CDR1 SGHAT and CDR2 FQNNGV. V lost 0 bases to trimming and J lost 1 base, with 12 bases between them. This CDR3 is CASSLEGDTLQETQYF. In nucleotides, the CDR3 is TGTGCCAGCAGCTTAGAGGGGGACACGCTCCAAGAGACCCAGTACTTC. Looking up the rest from reference TRBV11-2 and TRBJ2-5 gives the full variable domain: EAGVAQSPRYKIIEKRQSVAFWCNPISGHATLYWYQQILGQGPKLLIQFQNNGVVDDSQLPKDRFSAERLKGVDSTLKIQPAKLEDSAVYLCASSLEGDTLQETQYFGPGTRLLVL.